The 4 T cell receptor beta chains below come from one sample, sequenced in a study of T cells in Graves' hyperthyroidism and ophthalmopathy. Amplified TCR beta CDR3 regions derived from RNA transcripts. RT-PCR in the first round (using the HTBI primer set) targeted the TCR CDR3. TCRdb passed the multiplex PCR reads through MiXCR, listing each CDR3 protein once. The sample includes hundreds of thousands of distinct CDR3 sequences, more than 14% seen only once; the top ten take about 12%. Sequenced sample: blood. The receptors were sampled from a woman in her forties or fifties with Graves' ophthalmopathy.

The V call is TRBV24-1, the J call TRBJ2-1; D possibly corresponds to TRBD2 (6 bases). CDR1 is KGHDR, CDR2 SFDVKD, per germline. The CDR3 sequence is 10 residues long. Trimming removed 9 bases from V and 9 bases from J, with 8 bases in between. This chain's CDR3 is CATGGSEQFF. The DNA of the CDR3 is TGTGCCACCGGGGGGAGTGAGCAGTTCTTC.

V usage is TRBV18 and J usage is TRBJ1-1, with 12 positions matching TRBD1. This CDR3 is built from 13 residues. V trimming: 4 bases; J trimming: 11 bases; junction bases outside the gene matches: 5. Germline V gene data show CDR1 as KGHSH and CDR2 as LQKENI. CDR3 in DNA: TGTGCCAGCTCACGTGGGACAGGGGGCTACGCTTTCTTT. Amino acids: CASSRGTGGYAFF.

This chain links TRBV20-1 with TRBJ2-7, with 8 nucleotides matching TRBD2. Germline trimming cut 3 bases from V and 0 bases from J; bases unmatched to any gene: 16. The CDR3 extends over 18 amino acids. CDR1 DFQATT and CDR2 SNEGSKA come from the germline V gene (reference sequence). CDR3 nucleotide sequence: TGCAGTGCTAGGTATCTCGATGCGGGGGGACCCAGCTCCTACGAGCAGTACTTC. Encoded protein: CSARYLDAGGPSSYEQYF.

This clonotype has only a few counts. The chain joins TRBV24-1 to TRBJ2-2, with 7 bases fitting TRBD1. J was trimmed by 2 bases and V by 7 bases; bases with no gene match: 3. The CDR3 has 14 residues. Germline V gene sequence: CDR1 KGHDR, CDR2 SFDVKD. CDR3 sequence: CATSRGRNTGELFF. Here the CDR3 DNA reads TGTGCCACCAGCAGGGGGAGAAACACCGGGGAGCTGTTTTTT.